This T cell receptor (beta chain) was profiled in a study of vaccination and CD4 T cells after COVID-19. The wider study: Vaccination of participants consisted of two doses of either BNT162b2 or mRNA-1273 vaccine.

The germline gives CDR1 SQVTM, CDR2 ANQGSEA. Trimming removed 4 bases at V and 2 bases at J, with 3 bases between. This CDR3 comprises 12 residues. On this clonotype: Its specificity is not known.

Treatment described: approximately nine-day PBMC culture with coronavirus spike peptide pools or control peptides (ViraFEST assay). Oncomine TCR Beta short-read sequencing was applied to DNA from cultured CD4+ T cells. TCRdb re-called the PCR reads through MiXCR, storing one row per CDR3 protein. The data show 10,000 to 15,000 distinct CDR3 sequences, with more than 40% seen just once and about 23% held by the top ten. Sequencing was carried out using CD4+ T cells from blood, cultured in vitro. This chain joins TRBV29-1 and TRBJ2-6, with D uncertain. This clonotype originated in a human donor who had recovered from COVID-19. The CDR3 DNA reads TGCAGCGTTGGGGCTGGGGCCAACGTCCTGACTTTC. Its translation is CSVGAGANVLTF.